Listed here is a single T cell receptor (beta chain). As processed by the authors: By means of reference gene primer amplification, nucleated cell counts were estimated. Sequenced by immunoSEQ multiplex PCR; TCRdb stores in-frame clones only, minus some. The V and J calls and clone size were taken over from that table, and D and trimming were inferred from the DNA. The profile shows about 210,000 clones, 88% of them singletons. This entry is derived from a study of blood T cell repertoires in COVID-19. Study summary: Acute and convalescent COVID-19 samples came from the United States, Italy and Spain. PBMCs, B-cell-depleted T cells, or T cells were the source of the cDNA or gDNA that made up the material.

The CDR3 contains 13 residues. Looked up from germline, CDR1 is SGHAT and CDR2 is FQNNGV. Losses at the gene ends were 6 bases for V and 11 bases for J; bases not matched to a gene: 12. The V gene is TRBV11-2, the J gene TRBJ2-5; 7 bases map to TRBD2. The sequence came from a middle-aged man with acute or convalescent COVID-19. The sequenced sample was peripheral blood. In DNA form, the CDR3 reads TGTGCCAGCAGGAACGGGGGACGGACTAGGCAGTACTTC. It encodes CASRNGGRTRQYF.